Each of the 4 T cell receptor beta chains below was sequenced from the same sample in a study of shared clonotypes between healthy human individuals. TCRdb's table, derived via immunoSEQ multiplex PCR, lists solely in-frame clones and lacks some. Found here are roughly 1 million clones, approximately 76% of them singletons; the top ten hold approximately 1.5%. Sequenced input: memory CD4+ T cells sorted from blood. Subset meaning: CD45RA-negative fraction. The receptor set was obtained from a man aged 18 to 30 in good health.

As to this clone: A much larger clone differs from this one at a single base, so this may be a read error. The V and J genes are TRBV7-3 and TRBJ1-6, with a weak D call TRBD1 (5 bases). CDR1 SGHTA and CDR2 FQGTGA come from the germline V gene. This CDR3 has 13 residues. The V gene lost 2 bases and the J gene lost 7 bases, with 6 bases spanning the gap. The CDR3 loop is CASSLGGNSPLHF. In DNA form, the CDR3 reads TGTGCCAGCAGCTTAGGGGGGAATTCACCCCTCCACTTT.

The gene calls are TRBV6-5 and TRBJ1-2; 7 bases agree with TRBD1. The junction had 2 bases not matched to a gene; V was cut back by 3 bases and J by 4 bases. Germline lookup yields CDR1 MNHEY and CDR2 SVGAGI. The CDR3 has 13 residues. CDR3 protein: CASSYQGGYGYTF. As DNA, the CDR3 is TGTGCCAGCAGTTATCAGGGGGGCTATGGCTACACCTTC.

This clone has a count of ten or more. J is TRBJ2-4 and V is TRBV5-1; D is possibly TRBD1 (6 bases). The CDR3 is 17 amino acids. Trimming pared 0 bases from V and 6 bases from J, leaving 19 bases between. The germline CDR1 and CDR2 sequences are SGHRS and YFSETQ. CDR3 nucleotides: TGCGCCAGCAGCTTGGAGGGGGTTACAGGGATAGGAAACATTCAGTACTTC. Its translation: CASSLEGVTGIGNIQYF.

The rearrangement joins TRBV27 to TRBJ1-4; the match to TRBD1 covers 8 bases. Per germline, CDR1 MNHEY and CDR2 SMNVEV (reference sequence). V trimming: 6 bases; J trimming: 2 bases; junction bases outside the gene matches: 8. This CDR3 spans 16 amino acids. The CDR3 sequence: CASRARTGKTNEKLFF. CDR3 DNA: TGTGCCAGCAGAGCCCGGACAGGGAAGACTAATGAAAAACTGTTTTTT.